A single TCR beta chain is shown here with its context. This specimen belongs to a study of technical replicates of blood from a few donors. In germline, CDR1 is SGHTA, CDR2 FQGNSA. The CDR3 is 17 residues long. Trimming cost V 1 base and J 4 bases, with 16 bases left between them. This table comes from immunoSEQ multiplex PCR, and its TCRdb copy is limited to in-frame clones, with some not included. Of 11,000 to 15,000 clones in the sample, approximately 84% were seen once. This sequence originates from a human donor in good health. The chain links TRBV7-2 to TRBJ2-2, with TRBD1 as a possible D gene (5 bases). Sequenced sample: PBMCs. The CDR3 coding sequence is TGTGCCAGCAGCTTAGGGTGGGGCAGGTTGAGCACCGGGGAGCTGTTTTTT. This sequence encodes CASSLGWGRLSTGELFF.